The entry below describes one T cell receptor beta chain. This clone's antigen is unknown. No base quality values were provided; no much bigger clone lies one nucleotide off. Libraries were prepared through 5' RACE. The instrument was an Illumina HiSeq 2500. A second roughly 6 to 11 cycle PCR used a sample-barcoded 5' primer and a J-beta primer mix. A template-switch 5' adaptor carrying 12 random nucleotides introduced a unique molecular identifier onto each TCR beta cDNA molecule. Each sample yielded at least 2.5 million CDR3-containing paired-end reads. First-strand cDNA synthesis was performed from all RNA using the Mint cDNA synthesis kit, with priming by a TRBC-specific oligonucleotide. After uracil-DNA glycosylase treatment, a first 18-cycle PCR used universal primers M1SS and BC2_uni_R on all cDNA. Turning to the authors' computational methods: Each sample was normalized by randomly selecting 1 million high-quality reads, each carrying a distinct molecular identifier. Reads sharing molecular identifiers were discarded rather than binned into consensus sequences. MiTCR, with a Q25 quality threshold and the strictest error-elimination algorithm, was used for CDR3 identification, clonotype clustering and error correction. A nonparametric unseen species model with Euler transformation was used to estimate a lower bound on total TCR beta diversity. TCRdb reworked the public reads: Q25 trimming with fastp, MiXCR clone assembly, productive beta chains retained. A single entry per CDR3 protein holds the most common genes and DNA from its merged rows. The V and J calls were not made by the authors but by TCRdb's processing. Counted in this sample were about 830,000 distinct CDR3 sequences; 62% of them appeared once. Around 30% of the sample comes from the top ten.

This record belongs to a study of blood T cells in healthy people across ages (dated by TCRdb to the mid-2010s). About the investigation overall: In model experiments, template switching captured roughly one uniquely barcoded TCR beta cDNA molecule for every two T cells. The study measured age-related changes in TCR beta repertoire diversity using deep sequencing normalized with unique cDNA molecular identifiers. Donors were grouped into four age groups: young (average approximately 16 years), middle-aged (approximately 41), aged (around 62) and long-lived (approximately 81). To avoid experimental bias, donors of different ages were randomly spread across the sequencing lanes. The study analyzed two additional independent replicas of 1 million unique cDNA reads from the same blood draw for two donors, one aged 18 to 30 and one aged 80 or older. Overall results and qualifications from the work: A strong correlation was found between observed TCR beta diversity and the percentage of naive T cells measured by flow cytometry. Compared with the aged group, the long-lived group had more naive CD4+ T cells, fewer expanded clones and increased TCR diversity, a pattern suggesting age selection. Estimates of total diversity based on one million sequenced T cells were regarded as lower bounds and as underestimates. The CMV infection status of donors was not known, potentially confounding age-related changes in expanded clonotypes. Observed TCR beta diversity per million T cells fell roughly linearly with age, and a significant reduction was already apparent by age roughly 40. Because profiling used bulk unsorted PBMCs, naive and antigen-experienced compartments could not be compared conclusively.

Relative to germline, V is missing 6 bases and J is missing 5 bases, with 16 bases of the junction outside any gene match. The CDR3 goes from the cysteine to the phenylalanine over 17 residues. Only the CDR3 DNA stays, 51 bases, in frame from base 1. CDR1 MNHEY and CDR2 SVGEGT are derived from the germline V gene. The donors were around 39 Caucasian individuals from Russia, aged 6 to 90 years, who were systemically healthy. Each donor gave roughly 9.5 milliliters of peripheral blood, collected into EDTA-treated Vacutainer tubes. Ficoll-Paque density-gradient centrifugation was used to isolate PBMCs, with at least 7 million obtained per sample. Total RNA, at least 6 micrograms per sample, was extracted from PBMCs with Trizol reagent. For every donor, an aliquot of PBMCs went through flow cytometry to measure the percentages of naive CD45RAhigh/CD27high T cells.

The source material was blood. This sequence was found in a man younger than 40 in good health. The chain was built from TRBV6-2 or TRBV6-3 and TRBJ1-1; 9 central nucleotides agree with TRBD1. The CDR3 protein: CASRQTRDRALPTEAFF. The nucleotide sequence is given as TGTGCCAGCAGACAAACCCGGGACAGGGCATTACCGACTGAAGCTTTCTTT.